This TCR beta chain was sequenced for a study of blood T cell repertoires in COVID-19. At the level of the study: COVID-19 samples collected from the United States, Italy and Spain covered acute and convalescent phases. PBMCs, B-cell-depleted T cells, or T cells provided the cDNA or gDNA that made up the material.

The V segment lost 9 bases and the J segment 3 bases; nucleotides outside the gene matches: 7. The germline gives CDR1 MDHEN, CDR2 SYDVKM. This CDR3 is built from 13 residues. Here immunoSEQ multiplex PCR was the method, and the copy in TCRdb shows in-frame clones only, minus some. The sample holds a few hundred thousand clones, around four fifths seen once. The source is a woman aged 45-65 years with active or convalescent COVID-19. The sequencing sample was made of peripheral blood. The chain employs TRBV28 and TRBJ2-7; TRBD1 agrees at 8 bases. The CDR3 loop is CASLDREIYEQYF. The CDR3 DNA reads as TGTGCCAGTCTGGACAGGGAAATCTACGAGCAGTACTTC.